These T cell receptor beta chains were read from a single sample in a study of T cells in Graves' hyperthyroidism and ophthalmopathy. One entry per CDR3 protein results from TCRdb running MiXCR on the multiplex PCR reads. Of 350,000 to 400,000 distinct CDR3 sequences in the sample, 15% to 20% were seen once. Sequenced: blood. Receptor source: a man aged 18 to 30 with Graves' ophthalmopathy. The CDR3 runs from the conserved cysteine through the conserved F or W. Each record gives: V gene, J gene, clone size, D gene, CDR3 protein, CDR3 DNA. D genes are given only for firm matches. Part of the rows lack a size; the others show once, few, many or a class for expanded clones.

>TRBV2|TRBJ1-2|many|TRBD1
CASSENGDRDGYTF
TGTGCCAGCAGTGAAAACGGGGACAGGGATGGCTACACCTTC
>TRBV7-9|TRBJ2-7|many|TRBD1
CASSASGTDYEQYF
TGTGCCAGCAGCGCGTCCGGGACAGACTACGAGCAGTACTTC
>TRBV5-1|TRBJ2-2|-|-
CASSLSLPGELFF
TGCGCCAGCAGCTTGTCCCTTCCCGGGGAGCTGTTTTTT
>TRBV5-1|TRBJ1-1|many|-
CASGQGSEAFF
TGCGCCAGCGGCCAGGGATCTGAAGCTTTCTTT
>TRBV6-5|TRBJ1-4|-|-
CASSYSTTNEKLFF
TGTGCCAGCAGTTACTCGACCACTAATGAAAAACTGTTTTTT
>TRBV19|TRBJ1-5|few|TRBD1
CASSISAGQGVGNQPQHF
TGTGCCAGTAGTATATCTGCGGGACAGGGGGTTGGCAATCAGCCCCAGCATTTT
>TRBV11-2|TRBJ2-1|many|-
CASSSGSGGVYNEQFF
TGTGCCAGCAGCTCCGGGAGTGGCGGAGTTTACAATGAGCAGTTCTTC
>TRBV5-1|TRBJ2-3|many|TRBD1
CASSLGPGQGGDTQYF
TGCGCCAGCAGCTTGGGCCCGGGACAGGGGGGCGATACGCAGTATTTT
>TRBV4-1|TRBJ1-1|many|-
CASSQDVRVNTEAFF
TGCGCCAGCAGCCAAGATGTTCGGGTTAACACTGAAGCTTTCTTT
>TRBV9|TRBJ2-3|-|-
CASTKGGGSTDTQYF
TGTGCCAGCACCAAAGGGGGGGGAAGCACAGATACGCAGTATTTT
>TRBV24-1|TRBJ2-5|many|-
CATSDTTVGETQYF
TGTGCCACCAGTGACACGACCGTAGGAGAGACCCAGTACTTC
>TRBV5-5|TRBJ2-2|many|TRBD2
CASSASTSGGPFVTGELFF
TGTGCCAGCAGCGCGTCGACTAGCGGGGGGCCCTTCGTCACCGGGGAGCTGTTTTTT
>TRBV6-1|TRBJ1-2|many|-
CASLEAGGYTF
TGTGCCAGCTTAGAGGCAGGAGGCTACACCTTC
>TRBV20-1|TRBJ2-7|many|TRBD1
CSAPWTGRNYEQYF
TGCAGTGCTCCTTGGACAGGGCGAAACTACGAGCAGTACTTC
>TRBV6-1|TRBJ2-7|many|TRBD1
CASRQTGDPLYEQYF
TGTGCCAGCAGACAAACAGGGGACCCCCTCTACGAGCAGTACTTC
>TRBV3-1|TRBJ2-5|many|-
CASSQDGGLQETQYF
TGTGCCAGCAGCCAAGATGGGGGGCTCCAAGAGACCCAGTACTTC
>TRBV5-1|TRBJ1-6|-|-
CASSPGSADYNSPLHF
TGCGCCAGCAGCCCCGGGTCGGCCGACTATAATTCACCCCTCCACTTT
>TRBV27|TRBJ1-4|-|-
CASRNLEGEKLFF
TGTGCCAGCAGAAATTTGGAGGGGGAAAAACTGTTTTTT
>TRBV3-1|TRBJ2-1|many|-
CASSPDGGWNEQFF
TGTGCCAGCAGCCCGGACGGGGGCTGGAATGAGCAGTTCTTC
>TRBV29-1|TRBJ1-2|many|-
CSVGGFAGTNGYTF
TGCAGCGTTGGAGGGTTTGCCGGCACCAATGGCTACACCTTC
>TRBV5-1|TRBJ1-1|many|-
CASSLASSGPNTEAFF
TGCGCCAGCAGCTTGGCCTCATCAGGCCCGAACACTGAAGCTTTCTTT
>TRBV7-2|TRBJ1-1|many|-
CASSLGGSKAFF
TGTGCCAGCAGCTTAGGCGGGAGCAAAGCTTTCTTT
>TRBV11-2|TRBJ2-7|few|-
CASSLVEFSEQYF
TGTGCCAGCAGCTTAGTCGAATTCAGTGAGCAGTACTTC
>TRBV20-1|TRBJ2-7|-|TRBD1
CSARPGQGSDEQYF
TGCAGTGCTAGGCCCGGACAGGGTTCCGACGAGCAGTACTTC
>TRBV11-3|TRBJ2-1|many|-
CASSLSGGPNNEQFF
TGTGCCAGCAGCTTAAGTGGAGGGCCCAACAATGAGCAGTTCTTC
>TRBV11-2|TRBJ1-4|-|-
CASSSLYGINEKLFF
TGTGCCAGCAGCTCGCTTTACGGAATTAATGAAAAACTGTTTTTT
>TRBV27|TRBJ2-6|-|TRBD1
CASSLLGQISGANVLTF
TGTGCCAGCAGTTTATTGGGACAGATCTCTGGGGCCAACGTCCTGACTTTC
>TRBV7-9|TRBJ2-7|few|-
CASSLTGGLAHEQYF
TGTGCCAGCAGCCTCACAGGGGGACTAGCCCACGAGCAGTACTTC
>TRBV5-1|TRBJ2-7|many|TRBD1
CASSWALQGALDEQYF
TGCGCCAGCAGCTGGGCTTTACAGGGGGCGCTGGACGAGCAGTACTTC
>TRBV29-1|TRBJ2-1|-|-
CSLEGSPGHEQFF
TGCAGTCTTGAGGGATCTCCGGGGCATGAGCAGTTCTTC
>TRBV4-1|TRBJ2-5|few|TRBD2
CASSELGRRGIGETQYF
TGCGCCAGCAGCGAACTCGGGAGGCGGGGGATAGGAGAGACCCAGTACTTC
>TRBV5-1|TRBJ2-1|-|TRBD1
CASSIGDRDYNEQFF
TGCGCCAGCAGCATAGGGGACAGGGATTACAATGAGCAGTTCTTC
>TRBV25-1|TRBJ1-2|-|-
CASSDVEYGGYTF
TGTGCCAGCAGTGATGTGGAATACGGTGGCTACACCTTC
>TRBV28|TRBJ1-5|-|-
CASAPGGLQPQHF
TGTGCCAGCGCCCCGGGGGGCTTACAGCCCCAGCATTTT
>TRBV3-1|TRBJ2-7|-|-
CASSPFEVGAGSYEQYF
TGTGCCAGCTCACCATTTGAGGTAGGGGCAGGATCCTACGAGCAGTACTTC
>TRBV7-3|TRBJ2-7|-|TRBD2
CASSETGTSGGLKQYF
TGTGCCAGCAGCGAAACCGGGACTAGCGGGGGGTTAAAGCAGTACTTC
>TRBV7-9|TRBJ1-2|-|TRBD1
CASSLDRTGDGYGYTF
TGTGCCAGCAGCTTAGATAGGACAGGGGATGGCTATGGCTACACCTTC
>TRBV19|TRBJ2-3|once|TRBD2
CAGNELAGGTDTQYF
TGTGCCGGTAACGAACTAGCGGGGGGCACAGATACGCAGTATTTT
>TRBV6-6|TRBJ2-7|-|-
CASSYTGYYEQYF
TGTGCCAGCAGTTACACAGGGTACTACGAGCAGTACTTC
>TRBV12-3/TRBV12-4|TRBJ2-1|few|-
CARTRVVVEQFF
TGTGCCAGGACTAGGGTGGTGGTTGAGCAGTTCTTC
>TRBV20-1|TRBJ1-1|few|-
CSAAPGFGGAFF
TGCAGTGCTGCCCCCGGGTTCGGAGGAGCTTTCTTT
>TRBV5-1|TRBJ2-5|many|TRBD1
CASSFGQGASGETQYF
TGCGCCAGCAGCTTCGGACAGGGGGCGAGTGGGGAGACCCAGTACTTC
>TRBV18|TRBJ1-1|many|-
CASSRQGDSEAFF
TGTGCCAGCTCACGGCAGGGTGACTCTGAAGCTTTCTTT
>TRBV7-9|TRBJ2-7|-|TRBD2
CVSSRDSSGGQYF
TGTGTCAGCAGTCGGGACTCTAGCGGGGGGCAGTACTTC
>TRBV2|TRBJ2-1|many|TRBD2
CASSESSGGAGGNEQFF
TGTGCCAGCAGTGAGTCCAGCGGGGGGGCAGGAGGGAATGAGCAGTTCTTC
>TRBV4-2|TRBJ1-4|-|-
CASSQDSGRYEKLFF
TGTGCCAGCAGCCAAGATTCAGGGCGGTATGAAAAACTGTTTTTT
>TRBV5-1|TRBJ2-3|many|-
CASSFNAGADTQYF
TGCGCCAGCAGCTTTAACGCAGGGGCAGATACGCAGTATTTT
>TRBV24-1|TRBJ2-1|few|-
CATSDIGGHEQFF
TGTGCCACCAGTGATATCGGGGGGCACGAGCAGTTCTTC
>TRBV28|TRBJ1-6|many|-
CASSALNRSPLHF
TGTGCCAGCAGTGCTCTCAATCGTTCACCCCTCCACTTT
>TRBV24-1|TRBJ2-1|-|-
CATSDLFPGEQFF
TGTGCCACCAGTGATTTGTTCCCGGGGGAGCAGTTCTTC
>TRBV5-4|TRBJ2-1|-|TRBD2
CASSFGTSGGENKQFF
TGTGCCAGCAGCTTTGGGACTAGCGGGGGAGAGAATAAGCAGTTCTTC
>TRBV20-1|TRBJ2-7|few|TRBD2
CSAPPGGIGSYEQYF
TGCAGTGCCCCCCCCGGGGGGATCGGCTCCTACGAGCAGTACTTC
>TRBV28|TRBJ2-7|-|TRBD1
CASNPTGTGSYEQYF
TGTGCCAGCAACCCAACCGGGACAGGGTCCTACGAGCAGTACTTC
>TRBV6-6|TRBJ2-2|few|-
CASSYRGSTGELFF
TGTGCCAGCAGTTACAGGGGGTCCACCGGGGAGCTGTTTTTT
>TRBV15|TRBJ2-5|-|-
CATSRDFGRGQETQYF
TGTGCCACCAGCAGAGATTTTGGCAGGGGCCAAGAGACCCAGTACTTC
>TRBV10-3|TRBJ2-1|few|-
CALSRHEDPVNEQFF
TGTGCCCTCTCCCGCCATGAGGACCCCGTCAATGAGCAGTTCTTC
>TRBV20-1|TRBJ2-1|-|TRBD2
CSASDGLAEYNEQFF
TGCAGTGCTAGCGATGGACTAGCGGAATATAATGAGCAGTTCTTC